This TCR beta chain was sequenced during a study of T cell responses to AZD1222 COVID-19 vaccine. Study-level results: A reported finding is that nearly half of spike-specific TCRs target unmutated variant regions.

Regarding this clone: What it recognizes is unknown.

CDR3 length: 14 residues. J lost 3 bases, V lost 6 bases, and 3 bases had no gene match. The germline V gene encodes CDR1 MNHEY and CDR2 SVGAGI. Using immunoSEQ multiplex PCR, the repertoire was profiled, and TCRdb retains in-frame clones only, with some absent. The data show approximately 180,000 clones, with more than 70% seen just once and roughly a quarter held by the top ten. The TCR originated in an adult who received the AZD1222 COVID-19 vaccine. The sequencing used peripheral blood, collected 28 days after the second AZD1222 dose. V gene TRBV6-5 combines with J gene TRBJ1-1, with 11 bases lining up with TRBD1. CDR3 residues: CASSSGQGDTEAFF. In nucleotides, the CDR3 is TGTGCCAGCAGCTCGGGACAGGGGGACACTGAAGCTTTCTTT.